The 5 T cell receptor beta chains given below trace back to one sample, sequenced in a study of T cells in localized non-small cell lung cancer. Assay: immunoSEQ multiplex PCR; the TCRdb copy retains only in-frame clones and omits some. Here the sample spans around 36,000 clones, about 86% being singletons. The source material was peripheral blood mononuclear cells, sampled before any cancer treatment. Every receptor here comes from a male donor older than 55 with stage II lung adenocarcinoma.

The chain links TRBV10-3 to TRBJ2-5; D is undetermined. V was cut by 4 bases and J by 1 base, with 7 bases left in between. The CDR3 length is 13 residues. Germline V gene data show CDR1 as ENHRY and CDR2 as SYGVKD. The CDR3 region is CAISGDPQETQYF. The CDR3 coding sequence is TGTGCCATCAGTGGGGATCCCCAAGAGACCCAGTACTTC.

The V call is TRBV5-8, the J call TRBJ2-2, with 10 bases aligning to TRBD2. CDR3 size: 15 residues. Germline CDR1 and CDR2: SGHTS and YDEGEE. J lost 8 bases, V lost 2 bases, and 6 bases had no gene match. This chain's CDR3 is CASSFLAGARGELFF. CDR3 DNA sequence: TGTGCCAGCAGCTTCCTAGCGGGAGCCCGGGGGGAGCTGTTTTTT.

J is TRBJ2-3 and V is TRBV6-5; D gene unclear. The germline V gene encodes CDR1 MNHEY and CDR2 SVGAGI. The CDR3 is 12 residues long. The ends were cut back, 7 bases at V and 6 bases at J, with 11 bases in the middle. CDR3: CASTRAGDTQYF. In DNA form, the CDR3 reads TGTGCCAGCACCCGAGCCGGGGATACGCAGTATTTT.

The CDR3 spells CASTLGQGSSYNSPLHF. The DNA for the CDR3 is TGTGCCAGCACCTTGGGACAGGGGAGCTCCTATAATTCACCCCTCCACTTT. J is TRBJ1-6 and V is TRBV28, with 10 bases that match TRBD1. The CDR3 contains 17 residues. The germline V gene encodes CDR1 MDHEN and CDR2 SYDVKM. V lost 7 bases, J lost 0 bases, and 6 bases stayed unmatched.

The V and J genes are TRBV6-6 and TRBJ2-2; D remains unclear. V was shortened by 5 bases and J by 3 bases, with 16 bases between the two germline ends. Per the germline V gene, CDR1 is MNHNY and CDR2 is SVGAGI (reference sequence). This CDR3 has 16 amino acids. The CDR3 sequence: CASSLRPARHTGELFF. Here the CDR3 DNA reads TGTGCCAGCAGTCTCAGGCCGGCCAGGCACACCGGGGAGCTGTTTTTT.